The clone carrying this T cell receptor beta chain was seen repeatedly, ten times or more. Its antigen is as yet unknown. TCR alpha and beta CDR3 regions were amplified from RNA using iRepertoire nested multiplex PCR. Tissue mRNA or PBMC total RNA, 100-400 ng, went into one-step reverse transcription and amplification. Using its own MiXCR run on the multiplex PCR reads, TCRdb lists one record per CDR3 protein. This table holds about 99,000 distinct CDR3 sequences, less than 30% found once. This sample stems from a study of glioma-infiltrating T cells. Broader study findings: Tissue and blood shared very few CDR3 sequences.

Trimming at V came to 1 base and at J to 0 bases, leaving 4 bases not matched to a gene. This CDR3 spans 16 amino acids. The germline V gene encodes CDR1 MNHEY and CDR2 SVGEGT. This chain links TRBV6-2 or TRBV6-3 with TRBJ2-5, with 8 bases matching TRBD2. The sequence was obtained from a human donor with low-grade glioma or glioblastoma, undergoing nonglioma brain surgery, or in good health (not recorded which). Source material: glioma tissue, nonneoplastic brain tissue, or PBMCs (not recorded which). The CDR3 region has the DNA TGTGCCAGCAGTTACTGGACAGCGGGGGACCAAGAGACCCAGTACTTC. This encodes CASSYWTAGDQETQYF.